Listed here is a single T cell receptor (beta chain). What this receptor recognizes is not known. No base quality values were provided; no much bigger clone lies one nucleotide off. This entry comes from a study of identical twins (dated by TCRdb to about 2016). Turning to the overall study: To test whether fetal clonotypes persist, this study deep-sequenced TCR alpha and beta repertoires from monozygotic twins, from unrelated adults of various ages, and from cord blood. To rule out contamination, replicate twin experiments were performed at different times with different library preparation protocols.

The library was obtained by 5' RACE. The sequencer listed for this sample is Illumina HiSeq 2000. A universal primer binding site was added through template switching, and the final cDNA carried a unique molecular identifier so that TCR cDNA molecules could be counted accurately. First-strand cDNA for TCR alpha and beta chains was synthesized from specific primers in the conserved constant-segment region. To control for contamination, every cDNA library carried two barcodes: a SMART-Mk sample barcode plus Illumina barcodes. TruSeq adapter sequences and Illumina sample barcodes were added in two successive PCR steps. Sequencing of the TCR alpha and beta cDNA libraries was done on the Illumina HiSeq platform using custom primers. The published analysis was carried out like this. MiGEC was used to process raw reads and extract unique molecular identifiers, and MiXCR was used to find CDR3 positions. Recombination models were inferred per individual with the repgenHMM and IGoR tools using an EM algorithm. The analysis of shared clonotypes was done with the tcR package in R, with sharing normalized by the product of cloneset sizes. To study raw recombination free of thymic and clonal selection effects, out-of-frame nonproductive sequences were analyzed. Through fastp at Q25 and MiXCR, TCRdb rebuilt clones from the public reads, retaining in-frame beta chains. CDR3 protein duplicates are merged, each entry listing the most common genes and DNA. The V and J calls, along with clone size, are taken from TCRdb and not from the paper's own processing. Counted in this sample were under 350,000 distinct CDR3 sequences; around 9.7% of them appeared once. Roughly 6.8% of the sample is held by the ten biggest clonotypes.

The study at large found these results: Abundant cord blood beta clonotypes carried fewer insertions; young adult naive repertoires showed a weaker similar trend, while memory repertoires showed none. Recombination models systematically underestimated out-of-frame TCR alpha sharing in monozygotic twins but agreed with sharing between unrelated individuals. Because the same donors could not be followed over many years, the conclusions depended on cross-sectional statistical analysis. Excess twin sharing in beta out-of-frame sequences was weaker because fewer shared sequences lowered the signal-to-noise ratio. Invariant T cells such as MAIT and iNKT could partly confound zero-insertion analyses, although diverse VJ usage argued against such confounding for most clonotypes. Out-of-frame TCR alpha sequences shared between twins showed an excess of low generation-probability sequences compared with coincidental sharing between unrelated individuals.

Only healthy Caucasian donors were included. Three pairs of female monozygotic twins, all aged 18 to 29 years, made up the twin cohort. Positive isolation kits from Invitrogen were used to isolate the CD4+ and CD8+ T cell populations. Trimming leaves V shorter by 3 bases and J shorter by 0 bases, with the junction holding 5 bases beyond the gene matches. The germline V gene encodes CDR1 KGHSH and CDR2 LQKENI. The CDR3 measures 16 amino acids from cysteine to phenylalanine. CDR3 DNA only is kept here, 48 bases in frame from base 1. The same data also contributed to another study, on yellow fever vaccine responses in identical twins. Taken from the second paper: According to the authors, in identical twins the way T cells responded to vaccination appeared partly convergent and partly personalized. The study precisely tracked vaccine-responding T cell clones in identical twins.

The rearranged segments are TRBV18 and TRBJ2-5; TRBD2 aligns with 9 central bases. Sequencing was performed on CD8+ T cells sorted from blood. The receptor comes from a woman aged 18-29 years in good health. The CDR3: CASSPKRGAHQETQYF. In nucleotides, the sequence is TGTGCCAGCTCACCGAAGCGGGGGGCCCACCAAGAGACCCAGTACTTC.